The present TCR beta chain was sequenced within a study of a mutant IDH1 vaccine in newly diagnosed glioma. Overall study context: At weeks 1, 3, 5, 7, 11, 15, 19 and 23, patients received a vaccination, eight in all. Vaccine administration was initiated 4-6 weeks following radiotherapy alone, or with temozolomide cycles. Males made up 62.5% and females approximately 40% of treated patients, whose mean age was about 37 years.

TCRdb keeps only in-frame clones here, not all; method: immunoSEQ multiplex PCR. The table includes 110,000 or so clones, 85% to 90% detected once. Points on this clone: The antigen is undetermined.

Time point reported: week 11, during vaccination. Vaccinated patients received 300 ug of mutant IDH1 20-mer peptide per dose, with topical imiquimod. The sequencing here drew on PBMCs, taken from a glioma patient whose treatment included an IDH1 peptide vaccine. The receptor was derived from a woman between 50 and 59 years old with glioma.

The CDR3 coding sequence is TGTGCCACCAGCAGACCCGGGTCCTACCCCGGGGAGCTGTTTTTT. This encodes CATSRPGSYPGELFF. The gene calls are TRBV15 and TRBJ2-2; the D is unclear. The CDR3 is made up of 15 amino acids. Germline-derived CDR1 and CDR2 are LNHNV and YYDKDF (reference sequence). The V end lost 2 bases, the J end lost 6 bases, and 13 bases lay between the germline ends.